This TCR beta chain was retrieved from a study of CD8 T cells in Susac syndrome. FACS enriched CD8+ TEMRA cells, while bulk CD8+ and CD4+ were negatively isolated. Reverse transcription used about 0.45 to 1 ug RNA and random hexamers. An immunoSEQ multiplex PCR amplified TCR beta CDR3 over 54 Vbeta and 13 Jbeta. TCRdb independently ran MiXCR on the immunoSEQ multiplex PCR reads; one entry per CDR3 protein. The sample includes about 140,000 distinct CDR3 sequences, 95% of them seen just once. This CDR3 comprises 16 residues. Material: CD4+ T cells from PBMCs. The receptor was isolated from a human donor with Susac syndrome. The chain carries TRBV1 and TRBJ2-3; the table's D call TRBD2 went unverified against the DNA. TRBV1 is noted as a pseudogene. DNA for the CDR3: TGCACCAGCAGCCAGGGAGCAATCGACACTACAGATACGCAGTATTTT. Its protein is CTSSQGAIDTTDTQYF.